The clone carrying this T cell receptor beta chain was found a few times. Its antigen is not known. Trimming cost V 3 bases and J 3 bases; bases outside gene matches: 10. Germline-derived CDR1 and CDR2 are SGHNT and YYREEE (reference sequence). CDR3 length: 16 amino acids. These data originate in a study of beta chain features in type 1 diabetes. Notes on the study in general: Patients with Type 1 diabetes showed moderately but significantly shorter TCRB CDR3s in all four CD4+ subsets.

Expressed TCRB transcripts were sequenced, since all the RNA that had been isolated was reverse transcribed. Clones were read by immunoSEQ multiplex PCR, and TCRdb kept only the in-frame ones, dropping some. The table lists 200,000 to 300,000 clones, about 15% of them singletons, with approximately 0.02% in the top ten. The rearrangement joins TRBV5-4 to TRBJ2-3; 7 nucleotides agree with TRBD1. The sample taken for sequencing was naive CD4+ T cells from blood. This clonotype was sampled from a man aged 30 to 39 with type 1 diabetes. CDR3 in DNA: TGTGCCAGCAGCTCCTACGGGACAGATTTGACAGATACGCAGTATTTT. It specifies CASSSYGTDLTDTQYF.